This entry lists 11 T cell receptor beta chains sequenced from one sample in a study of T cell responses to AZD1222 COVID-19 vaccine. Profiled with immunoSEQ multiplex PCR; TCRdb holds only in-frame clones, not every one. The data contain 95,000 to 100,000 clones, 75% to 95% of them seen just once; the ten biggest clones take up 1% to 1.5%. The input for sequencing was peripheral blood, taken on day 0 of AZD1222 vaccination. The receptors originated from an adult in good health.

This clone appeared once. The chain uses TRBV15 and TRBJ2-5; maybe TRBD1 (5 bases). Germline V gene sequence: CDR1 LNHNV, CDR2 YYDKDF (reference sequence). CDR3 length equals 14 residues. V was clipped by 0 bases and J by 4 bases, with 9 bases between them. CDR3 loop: CATSRDRQGETQYF. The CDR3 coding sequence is TGTGCCACCAGCAGAGATCGGCAGGGAGAGACCCAGTACTTC. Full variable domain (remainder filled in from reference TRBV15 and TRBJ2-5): DAMVIQNPRYQVTQFGKPVTLSCSQTLNHNVMYWYQQKSSQAPKLLFHYYDKDFNNEADTPDNFQSRRPNTSFCFLDIRSPGLGDTAMYLCATSRDRQGETQYFGPGTRLLVL.

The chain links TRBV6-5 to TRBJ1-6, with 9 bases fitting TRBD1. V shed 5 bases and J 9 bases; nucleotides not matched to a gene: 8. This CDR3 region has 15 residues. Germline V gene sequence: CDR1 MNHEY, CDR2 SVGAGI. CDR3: CASSPLGQGSSPLHF. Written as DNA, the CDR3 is TGTGCCAGCAGTCCCTTGGGACAGGGCTCTTCACCCCTCCACTTT.

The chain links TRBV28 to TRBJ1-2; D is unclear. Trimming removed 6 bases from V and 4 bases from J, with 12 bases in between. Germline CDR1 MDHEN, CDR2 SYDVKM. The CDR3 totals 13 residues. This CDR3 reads CASRAGFIYGYTF. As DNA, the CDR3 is TGTGCCAGCAGGGCTGGGTTCATCTATGGCTACACCTTC.

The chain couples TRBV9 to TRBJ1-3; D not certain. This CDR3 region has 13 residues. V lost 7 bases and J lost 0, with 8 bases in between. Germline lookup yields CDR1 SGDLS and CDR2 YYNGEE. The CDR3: CASGGYSGNTIYF. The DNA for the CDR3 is TGTGCCAGCGGCGGTTACTCTGGAAACACCATATATTTT.

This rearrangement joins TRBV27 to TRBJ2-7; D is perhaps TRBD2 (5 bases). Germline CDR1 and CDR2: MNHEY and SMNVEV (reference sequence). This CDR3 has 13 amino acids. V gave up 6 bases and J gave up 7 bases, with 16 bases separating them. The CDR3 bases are TGTGCCAGCAGCCTGGGAGCTGGAATGGAGCAGTACTTC. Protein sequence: CASSLGAGMEQYF.

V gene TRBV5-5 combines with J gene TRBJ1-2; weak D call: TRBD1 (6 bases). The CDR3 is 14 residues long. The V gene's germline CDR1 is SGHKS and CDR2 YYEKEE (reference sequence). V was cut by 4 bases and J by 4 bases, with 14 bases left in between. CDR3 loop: CASSGDKLGYGYTF. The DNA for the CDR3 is TGTGCCAGCAGCGGGGACAAACTGGGCTATGGCTACACCTTC.

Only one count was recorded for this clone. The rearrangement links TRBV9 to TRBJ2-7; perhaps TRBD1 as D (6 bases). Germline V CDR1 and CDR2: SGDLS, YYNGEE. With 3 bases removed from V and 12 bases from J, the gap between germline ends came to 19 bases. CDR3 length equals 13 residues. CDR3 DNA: TGTGCCAGCAGCGGAGGAGTCCAGGGGCTCACGTACTTC. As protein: CASSGGVQGLTYF.

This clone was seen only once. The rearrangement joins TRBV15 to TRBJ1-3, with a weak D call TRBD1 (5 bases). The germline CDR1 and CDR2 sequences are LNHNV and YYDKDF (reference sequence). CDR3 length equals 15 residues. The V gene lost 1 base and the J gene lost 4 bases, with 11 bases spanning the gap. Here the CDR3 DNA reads TGTGCCACCAGCAGAGGCCAGGGAACCGGAAACACCATATATTTT. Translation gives CATSRGQGTGNTIYF.

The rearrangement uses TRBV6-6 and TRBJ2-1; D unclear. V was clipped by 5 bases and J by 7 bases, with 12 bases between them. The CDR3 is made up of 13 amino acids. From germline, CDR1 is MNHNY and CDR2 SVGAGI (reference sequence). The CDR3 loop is CASSPFEENEQFF. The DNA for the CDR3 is TGTGCCAGCAGTCCCTTCGAGGAGAATGAGCAGTTCTTC.

CDR3 region: CASSPKQGLVLGEQYF. DNA of the CDR3: TGTGCCAGCAGCCCAAAGCAGGGACTTGTATTGGGCGAGCAGTACTTC. The chain has TRBV7-9 and TRBJ2-7; possibly TRBD2 for D (6 bases). This CDR3 has 16 amino acids. The V end was cut by 5 bases, the J end by 6 bases, with 23 bases between. Germline-derived CDR1 and CDR2 are SEHNR and FQNEAQ (reference sequence).

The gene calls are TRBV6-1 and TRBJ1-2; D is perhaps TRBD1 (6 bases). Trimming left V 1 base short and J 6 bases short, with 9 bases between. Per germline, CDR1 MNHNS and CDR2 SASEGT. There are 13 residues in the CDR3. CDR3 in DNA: TGTGCCAGCAGTGAAGGGGCAGGGGATGGCTACACCTTC. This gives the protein CASSEGAGDGYTF.